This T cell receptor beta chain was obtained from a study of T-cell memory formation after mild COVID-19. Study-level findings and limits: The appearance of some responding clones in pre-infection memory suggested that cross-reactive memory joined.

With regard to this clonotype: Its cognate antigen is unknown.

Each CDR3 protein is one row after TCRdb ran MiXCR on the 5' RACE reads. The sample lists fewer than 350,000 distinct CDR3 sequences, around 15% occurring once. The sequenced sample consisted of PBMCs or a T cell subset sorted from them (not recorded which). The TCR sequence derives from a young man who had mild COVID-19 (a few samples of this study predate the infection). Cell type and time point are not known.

CDR3 amino acids: CASSQRGGKDTQYF. CDR3 DNA sequence: TGCGCCAGCAGCCAACGGGGGGGAAAAGATACGCAGTATTTT. This rearrangement joins TRBV4-3 to TRBJ2-3, with 8 positions matching TRBD2. The CDR3 runs 14 residues. Germline CDR1 reads LGHNA; CDR2 reads YSLEER. The V gene end was trimmed by 2 bases and the J gene end by 5 bases; junction bases not matched to a gene: 3.